This TCR beta chain was sequenced for a study of blood T cell repertoires in COVID-19. Study as a whole: Acute-phase and convalescent COVID-19 samples originated in the United States, Italy and Spain.

There are 14 residues in the CDR3. Trimming took off 3 bases at V and 0 bases at J, with 9 bases between the two ends. Germline loops: CDR1 KGHSH, CDR2 LQKENI. How the authors handled the data: Amplification of reference gene primers provided the estimated nucleated cell counts. The assay was immunoSEQ multiplex PCR, and TCRdb's table has in-frame clones only and misses some. The V and J calls and clone size come from that table; D and trimming were worked out from the DNA. The sample has a few hundred thousand clones; 90% are singletons. The material sequenced was PBMCs or T cells enriched from blood (not recorded which). The origin of this receptor is a woman under 30 with acute COVID-19. The V call is TRBV18, the J call TRBJ2-7, with D hard to call. CDR3 nucleotides: TGTGCCAGCTCACCCGGTCATTCCTCCTACGAGCAGTACTTC. This codes for CASSPGHSSYEQYF.